Following are 2 T cell receptor beta chains from one sample sequenced in a study of early T cells in non-severe SARS-CoV-2 infection. TCRdb recomputed calls from the 5' RACE reads with MiXCR, one row per CDR3 protein. The sample shows roughly 45,000 distinct CDR3 sequences, around 11% of them seen only once. The material sequenced was whole blood. The receptors shown here come from an adult who was a healthcare worker with PCR-confirmed SARS-CoV-2 infection or an uninfected control (not recorded which).

This chain joins TRBV28 and TRBJ1-5; unclear D gene. V lost 4 bases, J lost 2 bases, and 9 bases lay in between. The CDR3 consists of 14 residues. Germline CDR1 and CDR2: MDHEN and SYDVKM. This CDR3 is CASSSIVGNQPQHF. The CDR3 nucleotides are TGTGCCAGCAGTTCAATAGTCGGCAATCAGCCCCAGCATTTT.

This chain links TRBV29-1 with TRBJ2-3; D not certain. The V gene lost 1 base and the J gene lost 0 bases, with 11 bases spanning the gap. The CDR3 has 15 amino acids. Germline CDR1 SQVTM, CDR2 ANQGSEA. This chain's CDR3 is CSVEVATHSTDTQYF. For the CDR3, the DNA is TGCAGCGTTGAAGTGGCGACTCATAGCACAGATACGCAGTATTTT.